This T cell receptor (beta chain) was profiled in a study of cytomegalovirus exposure and HLA in healthy donors. Study observations and caveats: Reportedly, diagnosis of cytomegalovirus status by the classifier showed high specificity and sensitivity.

In this sample, this clone turned up a few times. What it binds is unknown. This CDR3 comprises 13 residues. Per the germline V gene, CDR1 is SQVTM and CDR2 is ANQGSEA. V trimming: 7 bases; J trimming: 3 bases; junction bases outside the gene matches: 6. Vbeta (60) and Jbeta (13) primers were used in the PCR. Profiled with immunoSEQ multiplex PCR; TCRdb holds only in-frame clones, not every one. The repertoire includes 100,000 to 150,000 clones, about 80% of them detected once, and around 8.9% sits in the top ten. The specimen sequenced was PBMCs. The sequence derives from a man under 40 in good health and CMV-seropositive. The chain uses TRBV29-1 and TRBJ1-2; 9 bases match TRBD1. The CDR3 nucleotides are TGCAGCGGGGGGACAGGGAGCGACTATGGCTACACCTTC. This sequence encodes CSGGTGSDYGYTF.